The present entry profiles one T cell receptor (beta chain) with its context. Its antigen is undetermined. These data belong to a study of T cell responses to AZD1222 COVID-19 vaccine. The overall study: Pooled samples include second doses given at about 4 or 12 weeks.

Profiling relied on immunoSEQ multiplex PCR, and the TCRdb table lists in-frame clones only, not all of them. Of about 170,000 clones listed, over 75% are singletons. Study findings and constraints: The study identified only 6 or 7 AZD1222 recipients as seropositive at baseline. Unmutated regions of variants are reportedly targeted by nearly half of spike-specific TCRs.

Looked up from germline, CDR1 is LGHDT and CDR2 is YNNKEL (reference sequence). Deletions cut 2 bases from V and 1 base from J, with 8 bases between. This CDR3 comprises 14 residues. This receptor was taken from an adult in good health. This sample comprised peripheral blood, obtained on day 0 of AZD1222 vaccination. The chain couples TRBV3-1 (or the pseudogene TRBV3-2) to TRBJ1-1; D perhaps matches TRBD1 (5 bases). The CDR3 spells CASSQPQGNTEAFF. In nucleotides, the CDR3 is TGTGCCAGCAGCCAACCGCAGGGGAACACTGAAGCTTTCTTT.